These T cell receptor beta chains were read from a single sample in a study of patients and donors after allogeneic stem cell transplantation. TCRdb re-called the RT-PCR reads through MiXCR, storing one row per CDR3 protein. Of 190,000 or so distinct CDR3 sequences listed, roughly 38% are singletons. The sequencing sample was made of blood, either unsorted or a sorted T cell fraction (not recorded which). The receptors stem from a human donor who was either an allogeneic HSCT recipient or a stem cell or donor lymphocyte infusion donor (not recorded which). It is not recorded whose cells these are; they may come from a transplant donor. CDR3s include the opening cysteine and the closing phenylalanine or tryptophan. The order of the fields is J gene, D gene, clone size, V gene, CDR3 DNA, CDR3 protein. D genes are given only for firm matches. Not every row has a clone size; where given, it reads once, few, many or a size class.

J gene: TRBJ2-3; D gene: NA; clone size: NA; V gene: TRBV5-1; CDR3 DNA: TGCGCCAGCAGCTTGGGGCAGACCCCGAGCACAGATACGCAGTATTTT; CDR3 protein: CASSLGQTPSTDTQYF
J gene: TRBJ2-1; D gene: TRBD2; clone size: NA; V gene: TRBV5-4; CDR3 DNA: TGTGCCAGCAGCCGCCGGGAGGCCTTTCCCTACAATGAGCAGTTCTTC; CDR3 protein: CASSRREAFPYNEQFF
J gene: TRBJ1-5; D gene: TRBD1; clone size: NA; V gene: TRBV19; CDR3 DNA: TGTGCCAGTAGAGACAGGGCTAATCAGCCCCAGCATTTT; CDR3 protein: CASRDRANQPQHF
J gene: TRBJ2-7; D gene: NA; clone size: NA; V gene: TRBV2; CDR3 DNA: TGTGCCAGCAGTGAGACGCACGCGGGGTACGAGCAGTACTTC; CDR3 protein: CASSETHAGYEQYF
J gene: TRBJ2-2; D gene: TRBD2; clone size: few; V gene: TRBV20-1; CDR3 DNA: TGCAGTGCTAGAGTCCGGACTAGCGGTGACACCGGGGAGCTGTTTTTT; CDR3 protein: CSARVRTSGDTGELFF
J gene: TRBJ1-6; D gene: NA; clone size: NA; V gene: TRBV4-1; CDR3 DNA: TGCGCCAGCAGTCCAAGGGGGGCCCGAGGAGGCTCCTATAATTCACCCCTCCACTTT; CDR3 protein: CASSPRGARGGSYNSPLHF
J gene: TRBJ1-1; D gene: TRBD1; clone size: few; V gene: TRBV3-1; CDR3 DNA: TGTGCCAGCAGCCACGACAGGGGTGCTTTCTTT; CDR3 protein: CASSHDRGAFF
J gene: TRBJ1-1; D gene: NA; clone size: many; V gene: TRBV29-1; CDR3 DNA: TGCAGCGTCCAAAGGACAGAAGGAGCTTTCTTT; CDR3 protein: CSVQRTEGAFF
J gene: TRBJ1-1; D gene: TRBD1; clone size: NA; V gene: TRBV5-6; CDR3 DNA: TGTGCCAGCAGCCGGGACAGGGGGCTCGGAGCTGAAGCTTTCTTT; CDR3 protein: CASSRDRGLGAEAFF
J gene: TRBJ1-1; D gene: TRBD1; clone size: NA; V gene: TRBV5-1; CDR3 DNA: TGCGCCAGCAGCTTGAGAGCAGGGGGATCCACTGAAGCTTTCTTT; CDR3 protein: CASSLRAGGSTEAFF
J gene: TRBJ2-1; D gene: NA; clone size: NA; V gene: TRBV28; CDR3 DNA: TGTGCCATCTGCCTGGGGGGTTACAATGAGCAGTTCTTC; CDR3 protein: CAICLGGYNEQFF
J gene: TRBJ1-2; D gene: NA; clone size: NA; V gene: TRBV9; CDR3 DNA: TGTGCCAGCAGTCCAGGGAGCACGGTCTATGGCTACACCTTC; CDR3 protein: CASSPGSTVYGYTF
J gene: TRBJ1-6; D gene: TRBD1; clone size: NA; V gene: TRBV3-1; CDR3 DNA: TGTGCCAGCAGCCAAGTTCGACAGGGGCATTCACCCCTCCACTTT; CDR3 protein: CASSQVRQGHSPLHF
J gene: TRBJ1-2; D gene: NA; clone size: few; V gene: TRBV19; CDR3 DNA: TGTGCCAGTAAGCGGACGGAGGATAACTATGGCTACACCTTC; CDR3 protein: CASKRTEDNYGYTF
J gene: TRBJ1-1; D gene: NA; clone size: NA; V gene: TRBV12-3/TRBV12-4; CDR3 DNA: TGTGCCAGCAGTTTTTCGGGGGGCGCTGAAGCTTTCTTT; CDR3 protein: CASSFSGGAEAFF
J gene: TRBJ1-1; D gene: NA; clone size: many; V gene: TRBV6-1; CDR3 DNA: TGTGCCAGCACGATAAGGGCCCGCACTGAAGCTTTCTTT; CDR3 protein: CASTIRARTEAFF
J gene: TRBJ1-1; D gene: NA; clone size: NA; V gene: TRBV20-1; CDR3 DNA: TGCAGTGCCGGGCCACCTTCGAACACTGAAGCTTTCTTT; CDR3 protein: CSAGPPSNTEAFF
J gene: TRBJ2-1; D gene: NA; clone size: NA; V gene: TRBV4-1; CDR3 DNA: TGCGCCAGCAGCCAAATGGGGGTCCTCTACAATGAGCAGTTCTTC; CDR3 protein: CASSQMGVLYNEQFF
J gene: TRBJ1-1; D gene: NA; clone size: NA; V gene: TRBV20-1; CDR3 DNA: TGCAGTGCTAGGGGTTACACTGAAGCTTTCTTT; CDR3 protein: CSARGYTEAFF
J gene: TRBJ2-7; D gene: NA; clone size: NA; V gene: TRBV29-1; CDR3 DNA: TGCAGCGTTGAAGATCCCGTCCGCTCCTACGAGCAGTACTTC; CDR3 protein: CSVEDPVRSYEQYF
J gene: TRBJ1-2; D gene: NA; clone size: NA; V gene: TRBV10-3; CDR3 DNA: TGTGCCATCAGCTCCCAGGGAGAGGGCTACACCTTC; CDR3 protein: CAISSQGEGYTF
J gene: TRBJ1-4; D gene: TRBD1; clone size: NA; V gene: TRBV20-1; CDR3 DNA: TGCAGTGCCATGGGACAGGGGCCTGAAAAACTGTTTTTT; CDR3 protein: CSAMGQGPEKLFF
J gene: TRBJ2-3; D gene: NA; clone size: NA; V gene: TRBV4-3; CDR3 DNA: TGCGCCAGCAGCCAAGAGATCGCAGATACGCAGTATTTT; CDR3 protein: CASSQEIADTQYF
J gene: TRBJ2-5; D gene: NA; clone size: few; V gene: TRBV10-2; CDR3 DNA: TGCGCCAGCAGTGAATGGGCCGTGCAAGAGACCCAGTACTTC; CDR3 protein: CASSEWAVQETQYF
J gene: TRBJ2-7; D gene: NA; clone size: NA; V gene: TRBV4-2; CDR3 DNA: TGTGCCAGCAGCCAAACAGGGAACTACGAGCAGTACTTC; CDR3 protein: CASSQTGNYEQYF
J gene: TRBJ1-5; D gene: NA; clone size: NA; V gene: TRBV27; CDR3 DNA: TGTGCCAGCAGTTTCAGGGGCCCTCAGCCCCAGCATTTT; CDR3 protein: CASSFRGPQPQHF
J gene: TRBJ2-7; D gene: NA; clone size: NA; V gene: TRBV7-9; CDR3 DNA: TGTGCCGCGGGTAAAGGTTACGTGCAGTACTTC; CDR3 protein: CAAGKGYVQYF
J gene: TRBJ1-3; D gene: TRBD1; clone size: many; V gene: TRBV9; CDR3 DNA: TGTGCCAGCAGCTCCTCCCAGGACAGGGGACGATCTGGAAACACCATATATTTT; CDR3 protein: CASSSSQDRGRSGNTIYF
J gene: TRBJ1-5; D gene: TRBD1; clone size: few; V gene: TRBV20-1; CDR3 DNA: TGCAGTGCTAGACGGACAGGGGGCAATCAGCCCCAGCATTTT; CDR3 protein: CSARRTGGNQPQHF
J gene: TRBJ2-2; D gene: NA; clone size: NA; V gene: TRBV20-1; CDR3 DNA: TGCAGTGCCAATCCCGACAGGAACACCGGGGAGCTGTTTTTT; CDR3 protein: CSANPDRNTGELFF
J gene: TRBJ1-4; D gene: NA; clone size: NA; V gene: TRBV28; CDR3 DNA: TGTGCCAGCAGTTTTCCAGCTAGCTCAACTAATGAAAAACTGTTTTTT; CDR3 protein: CASSFPASSTNEKLFF
J gene: TRBJ1-4; D gene: TRBD1; clone size: NA; V gene: TRBV3-1; CDR3 DNA: TGTGCCAGCAGCCCTCCGGGACAGAGTAATGAAAAACTGTTTTTT; CDR3 protein: CASSPPGQSNEKLFF
J gene: TRBJ2-1; D gene: NA; clone size: NA; V gene: TRBV10-2; CDR3 DNA: TGCGCCAGCAGTGAGTCGAGTCTCAATGAGCAGTTCTTC; CDR3 protein: CASSESSLNEQFF
J gene: TRBJ1-4; D gene: NA; clone size: NA; V gene: TRBV7-9; CDR3 DNA: TGTGCCAGCAGTCGGGGTAATGAAAAACTGTTTTTT; CDR3 protein: CASSRGNEKLFF
J gene: TRBJ1-2; D gene: NA; clone size: few; V gene: TRBV6-5; CDR3 DNA: TGTGCCAGCAGACCCAGGGATAACTATGGCTACACCTTC; CDR3 protein: CASRPRDNYGYTF
J gene: TRBJ2-6; D gene: NA; clone size: NA; V gene: TRBV10-3; CDR3 DNA: TGTGCCATCAGTGATAGGGGTGGTGGGGCCAACGTCCTGACTTTC; CDR3 protein: CAISDRGGGANVLTF
J gene: TRBJ1-2; D gene: TRBD1; clone size: few; V gene: TRBV7-9; CDR3 DNA: TGTGCCAGCAGCTTGGGACAGGGGATGGAGGACTATGGCTACACCTTC; CDR3 protein: CASSLGQGMEDYGYTF
J gene: TRBJ2-1; D gene: NA; clone size: NA; V gene: TRBV3-1; CDR3 DNA: TGTGCCAGCAGCCAAGGGGACCAACTTAAGTTCTTC; CDR3 protein: CASSQGDQLKFF
J gene: TRBJ2-7; D gene: NA; clone size: medium-sized; V gene: TRBV28; CDR3 DNA: TGTGCCAGCAGTCCCCGGGCGGGGAACTCCTACGAGCAGTACTTC; CDR3 protein: CASSPRAGNSYEQYF
J gene: TRBJ2-7; D gene: NA; clone size: NA; V gene: TRBV6-4; CDR3 DNA: TGTGCCAGCAGTGTCATCTGCTCCTACGAGCAGTACTTC; CDR3 protein: CASSVICSYEQYF
J gene: TRBJ2-2; D gene: TRBD1; clone size: few; V gene: TRBV12-3/TRBV12-4; CDR3 DNA: TGTGCCAGCTCGAACCTGCAGGGGGTGGCCGGGGAGCTGTTTTTT; CDR3 protein: CASSNLQGVAGELFF
J gene: TRBJ1-2; D gene: NA; clone size: NA; V gene: TRBV7-9; CDR3 DNA: TGTGCCAGCAGCCGATTTATGACCATCCCGGGACTGGAGCGGGCTAACTATGGCTACACCTTC; CDR3 protein: CASSRFMTIPGLERANYGYTF
J gene: TRBJ1-4; D gene: NA; clone size: NA; V gene: TRBV29-1; CDR3 DNA: TGCAGCGTTGACGGGGGAGGAACTAATGAAAAACTGTTTTTT; CDR3 protein: CSVDGGGTNEKLFF
J gene: TRBJ2-1; D gene: NA; clone size: few; V gene: TRBV6-6; CDR3 DNA: TGTGCCAGCAGTTACTCCCAGGGAACCTATGAGCAGTTCTTC; CDR3 protein: CASSYSQGTYEQFF
J gene: TRBJ1-1; D gene: NA; clone size: NA; V gene: TRBV20-1; CDR3 DNA: TGCAGTGCCCCCAAGACTGAAGCTTTCTTT; CDR3 protein: CSAPKTEAFF